The present T cell receptor (beta chain) was sequenced within a study of cytomegalovirus exposure and HLA in healthy donors. This CDR3 is built from 19 residues. The PCR used 60 Vbeta and 13 Jbeta primers. Generated by immunoSEQ multiplex PCR, the TCRdb table keeps only in-frame clones and is missing some. The data show 150,000 or so clones, under 85% seen once. The TCR originated in a human donor in good health. The sequencing input was PBMCs. The V and J genes are TRBV21-1 and TRBJ2-2; the table gives TRBD1 as D, unverified against the DNA. TRBV21-1 is designated a pseudogene. The CDR3 protein is CASTVRPRGQGGLAGELFF. In DNA form, the CDR3 reads TGTGCCAGCACCGTCCGGCCCAGAGGGCAGGGGGGATTGGCCGGGGAGCTGTTTTTT.